This entry lists 12 T cell receptor beta chains sequenced from one sample in a study of blood T cells in healthy people across ages. A second PCR of 7 to 11 cycles used a sample-barcoded 5' primer and a J-beta primer mix. TCRdb called the 5' RACE reads again in MiXCR, with one record for every CDR3 protein. The sample shows some 670,000 distinct CDR3 sequences, around 50% of them seen only once. The sequencing sample was made of blood. The source is an elderly woman in good health.

The CDR3 nucleotides read TGTGCCAGCGGGAGGTCGGCTGGAAACACCATATATTTT. The encoded protein is CASGRSAGNTIYF. J is TRBJ1-3 and V is TRBV9; no definite D call. With 7 bases removed from V and 2 bases from J, the gap between germline ends came to 10 bases. The CDR3 has 13 residues. CDR1 is SGDLS, CDR2 YYNGEE, per germline.

This chain links TRBV4-3 with TRBJ2-5, with 10 bases fitting TRBD1. V lost 4 bases, J lost 6 bases, and 2 bases stayed unmatched. The CDR3 is 13 amino acids. Germline V gene lookup returns CDR1 LGHNA and CDR2 YSLEER. The CDR3, as DNA: TGCGCCAGCAGCCCCGACAGGGGGCAGACCCAGTACTTC. This translates into CASSPDRGQTQYF.

The rearrangement links TRBV5-1 to TRBJ1-6; 8 bases fit TRBD1. This CDR3 comprises 15 residues. Trimming removed 2 bases from V and 3 bases from J; junction bases left unmatched: 1. CDR1 and CDR2 from the germline V gene are SGHRS and YFSETQ. Here the CDR3 DNA reads TGCGCCAGCAGCTTACAGGGGGGCTATAATTCACCCCTCCACTTT. Amino acids: CASSLQGGYNSPLHF.

On this clonotype: A much more abundant neighbour one base away suggests this may be a read error. The chain has TRBV5-1 and TRBJ1-2; 7 nucleotides line up with TRBD1. Germline CDR1 and CDR2: SGHRS and YFSETQ. V trimming: 4 bases; J trimming: 7 bases; junction bases outside the gene matches: 7. The CDR3 is 13 residues long. The CDR3 sequence: CASSVQGDSGYTF. The DNA for the CDR3 is TGCGCCAGCAGCGTACAAGGGGACAGTGGCTACACCTTC.

This chain uses TRBV7-2 with TRBJ2-1; 10 bases fit TRBD2. V dropped 3 bases and J dropped 8; count of bases not matched to a gene: 7. The CDR3 loop spans 15 amino acids. From germline, CDR1 is SGHTA and CDR2 FQGNSA. CDR3 DNA sequence: TGTGCCAGCAGCTTCGAGCGGGGGGGCCCTTATGAGCAGTTCTTC. Translating gives CASSFERGGPYEQFF.

Note on this clonotype: Possible read error: a much larger clone is one base away. The gene calls are TRBV20-1 and TRBJ1-5; D remains unclear. The length of the CDR3 is 14 residues. Germline CDR1 is DFQATT and CDR2 is SNEGSKA (reference sequence). V was clipped by 3 bases and J by 2 bases, with 11 bases between them. The CDR3 nucleotides are TGCAGTGCTAGCACCGATGTGGGCAATCAGCCCCAGCATTTT. Amino acids: CSASTDVGNQPQHF.

The chain couples TRBV5-1 to TRBJ2-5; 8 bases line up with TRBD2. This CDR3 comprises 15 residues. J gave up 11 bases and V 0 bases, and 12 bases lay outside the gene matches. Germline V gene lookup returns CDR1 SGHRS and CDR2 YFSETQ. DNA of the CDR3: TGCGCCAGCAGCTTGGACGGGGGGGCCTTTAATGAGCAGTACTTC. Its translation is CASSLDGGAFNEQYF.

This chain connects TRBV4-1 to TRBJ1-6, with no clear D. The length of the CDR3 is 13 residues. Germline V CDR1 and CDR2: MGHRA, YSYEKL. Trimming took off 0 bases at V and 13 bases at J, with 10 bases between the two ends. The CDR3 DNA reads as TGCGCCAGCAGCCAAGATCTAGGATGGCCCCTCCACTTT. As protein: CASSQDLGWPLHF.

This chain joins TRBV2 and TRBJ2-7, with TRBD1 matching 10 bases. V shed 10 bases, J shed 5 bases, and the junction held 11 bases outside the gene matches. The CDR3 runs to 14 residues. CDR1 is SNHLY and CDR2 is FYNNEI in the germline V gene. The CDR3 loop reads CATGRGDRGNEQYF. The CDR3 DNA is TGTGCCACAGGCAGGGGGGACAGGGGCAACGAGCAGTACTTC.

This clonotype turned up a few times. The chain has TRBV5-1 and TRBJ2-1, with 9 positions matching TRBD2. The J call is uncertain, as TRBJ2-7 better fits the DNA end. Germline loops: CDR1 SGHRS, CDR2 YFSETQ. The CDR3 loop spans 15 amino acids. In DNA, the CDR3 is TGCGCCAGCAGCTTGGTAGCGGGAGAGTACAATGAGCAGTACTTC. It yields the protein CASSLVAGEYNEQYF.

This clonotype was observed once. The V gene is TRBV3-1, the J gene TRBJ2-5; a weak D match, TRBD2 (5 bases). The V end lost 7 bases, the J end lost 5 bases, and 17 bases lay between the germline ends. The CDR3 totals 14 residues. Germline V CDR1 and CDR2: LGHDT, YNNKEL (reference sequence). The CDR3 DNA follows: TGTGCCAGCACCCGAACGGGGTCGGGTGAGACCCAGTACTTC. Translation gives CASTRTGSGETQYF.

This clonotype was detected a few times. This chain joins TRBV5-1 and TRBJ1-6; a possible D gene is TRBD1 (6 bases). Germline V gives CDR1 SGHRS, CDR2 YFSETQ. This CDR3 comprises 14 residues. V lost 4 bases and J 9 bases, leaving 14 bases between the germline ends. CDR3 in amino acids: CASSRGTPISPLHF. Here the CDR3 DNA reads TGCGCCAGCAGCCGAGGGACACCGATTTCACCCCTCCACTTT.